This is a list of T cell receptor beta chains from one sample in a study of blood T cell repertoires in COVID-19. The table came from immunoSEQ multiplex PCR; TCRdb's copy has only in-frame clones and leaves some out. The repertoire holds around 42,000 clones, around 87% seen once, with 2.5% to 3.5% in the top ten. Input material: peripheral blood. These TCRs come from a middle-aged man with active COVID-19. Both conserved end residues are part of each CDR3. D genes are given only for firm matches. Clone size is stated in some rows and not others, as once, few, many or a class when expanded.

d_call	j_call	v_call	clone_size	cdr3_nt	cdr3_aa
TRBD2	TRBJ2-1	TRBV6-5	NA	TGTGCCAGCAAGAGCGGGGGGGCCAGAAATGAGCAGTTCTTC	CASKSGGARNEQFF
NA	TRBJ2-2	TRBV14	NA	TGTGCCAGCAGCCAGAGGTACACCGGGGAGCTGTTTTTT	CASSQRYTGELFF
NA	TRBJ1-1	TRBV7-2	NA	TGTGCCAGCAGCTTCCGGTTGAACACTGAAGCTTTCTTT	CASSFRLNTEAFF
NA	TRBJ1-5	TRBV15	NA	TGTGCCACCAGCAGAGATCCTTATAGCAATCAGCCCCAGCATTTT	CATSRDPYSNQPQHF
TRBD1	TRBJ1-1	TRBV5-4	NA	TGTGCCAGCAGCTTGGGACGTGGGACAGGGGGCAAAGCTTTCTTT	CASSLGRGTGGKAFF
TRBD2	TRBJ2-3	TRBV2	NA	TGTGCCAGCAGGAAGCGGGGATCATCCACAGATACGCAGTATTTT	CASRKRGSSTDTQYF
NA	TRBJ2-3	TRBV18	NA	TGTGCCAGCTCACCGAACTCGGGCACAGATACGCAGTATTTT	CASSPNSGTDTQYF
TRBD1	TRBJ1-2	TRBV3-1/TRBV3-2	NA	TGTGCCAGCAGCCATGGCAGGGGGCCCGATGGCTACACCTTC	CASSHGRGPDGYTF
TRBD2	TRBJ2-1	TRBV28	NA	TGTGCCAGCAGTCAAAGCGGGGGGAGCTCCTACAATGAGCAGTTCTTC	CASSQSGGSSYNEQFF
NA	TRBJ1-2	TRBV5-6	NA	TGTGCCAGCAGCTTGGGCGGGGGCTTGGGCTACACCTTC	CASSLGGGLGYTF
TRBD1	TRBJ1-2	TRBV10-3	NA	TGTGCCATCAGTGATATCTCCACGTTGGCAGGGGGATATGGCTACACCTTC	CAISDISTLAGGYGYTF
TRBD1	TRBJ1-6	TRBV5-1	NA	TGCGCCAGCAGCAGGACAGGGAAGAATTCACCCCTCCACTTT	CASSRTGKNSPLHF
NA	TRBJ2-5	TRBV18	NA	TGTGCCAGCTCACCAGAGCAAGAGACCCAGTACTTC	CASSPEQETQYF
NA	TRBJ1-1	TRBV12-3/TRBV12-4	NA	TGTGCCAGCAGTTTTTCGGTGACTGAAGCTTTCTTT	CASSFSVTEAFF
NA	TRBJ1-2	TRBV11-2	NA	TGTGCCAGCAGCTTAGGGACGGAACGGGACTACACCTTC	CASSLGTERDYTF
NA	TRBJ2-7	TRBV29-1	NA	TGCAGCGCGACCGGGCAGGGCTGGGAGCAGTACTTC	CSATGQGWEQYF
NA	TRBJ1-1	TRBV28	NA	TGTGCCAGCAGTTCCACAGGGTGGAACACTGAAGCTTTCTTT	CASSSTGWNTEAFF
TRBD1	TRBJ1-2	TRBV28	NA	TGTGCCAGCAGCCCCGCCGGACAGGGCAAAGATGGCTACACCTTC	CASSPAGQGKDGYTF
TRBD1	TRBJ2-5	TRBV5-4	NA	TGTGCCAGCAGCCTATCGGCCCGACAGGGGGAGACCCAGTACTTC	CASSLSARQGETQYF
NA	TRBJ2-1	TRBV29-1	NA	TGCAGCGTTGGTGTCGGGAATAACAATGAGCAGTTCTTC	CSVGVGNNNEQFF
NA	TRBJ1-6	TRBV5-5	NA	TGTGCCAGCAGCTTACAGGGCGGGCCTTCACCCCTCCACTTT	CASSLQGGPSPLHF
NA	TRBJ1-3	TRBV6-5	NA	TGTGCCAGCAGCTATACCCGACGGGCTGGAAACACCATATATTTT	CASSYTRRAGNTIYF
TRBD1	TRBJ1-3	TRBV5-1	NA	TGCGCCAGCAGCGTGACAGGGGCGGTAAACACCATATATTTT	CASSVTGAVNTIYF
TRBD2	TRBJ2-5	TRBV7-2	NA	TGTGCCAGCAGCTCGGGACTAGCGGGAGGTGAGACCCAGTACTTC	CASSSGLAGGETQYF
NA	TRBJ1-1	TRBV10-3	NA	TGTGCCATCAGACAGGCTGAGAACACTGAAGCTTTCTTT	CAIRQAENTEAFF
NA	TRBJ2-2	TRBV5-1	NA	TGCGCCAGCAGCTTTGCGGGGCGCAGTACCACCGGGGAGCTGTTTTTT	CASSFAGRSTTGELFF
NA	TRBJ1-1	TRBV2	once	TGTGCCAGCAGGGAAGACGCACCCGGGGCTTTCTTT	CASREDAPGAFF
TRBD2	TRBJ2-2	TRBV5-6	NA	TGTGCCAGCAGCTTGGACAGCGGGGATTACACCGGGGAGCTGTTTTTT	CASSLDSGDYTGELFF
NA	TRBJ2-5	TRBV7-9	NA	TGTGCCAGCAGCATAGCCTACGGGTACCAAGAGACCCAGTACTTC	CASSIAYGYQETQYF
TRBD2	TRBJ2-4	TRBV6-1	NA	TGTGCCAGCAGTGAGGGAGCGGGGGGAAAAAACATTCAGTACTTC	CASSEGAGGKNIQYF
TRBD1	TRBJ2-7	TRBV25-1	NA	TGTGCCAGCAGTTCAAGGACAGGGGAAAGCTACGAGCAGTACTTC	CASSSRTGESYEQYF
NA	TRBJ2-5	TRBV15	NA	TGTGCCACCAGCAGAGTTATCGGACAGAGTCGGACCCAGTACTTC	CATSRVIGQSRTQYF
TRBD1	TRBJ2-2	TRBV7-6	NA	TGTGCCAGCAGCGGGTCTACAGGGGGCGGGGAGCTGTTTTTT	CASSGSTGGGELFF
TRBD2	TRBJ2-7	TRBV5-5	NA	TGTGCCAGCAGCCTCGTAGCTAGCGGGACCAGGTACGAGCAGTACTTC	CASSLVASGTRYEQYF
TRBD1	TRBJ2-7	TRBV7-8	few	TGTGCCAGCAGCTCAATTTGGACAGGTTCCTACGAGCAGTACTTC	CASSSIWTGSYEQYF
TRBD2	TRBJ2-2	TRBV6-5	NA	TGTGCCAGTGGGACTAGCGGGGGTCCCCGACTGTTTTTT	CASGTSGGPRLFF
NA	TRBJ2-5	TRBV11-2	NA	TGTGCCAGCAGCCGGCAGGGGCTGGGGTATGAGACCCAGTACTTC	CASSRQGLGYETQYF
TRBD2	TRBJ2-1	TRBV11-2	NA	TGTGCCAGCAGCTGGACTAGCGGGGGCCACTCCTACAATGAGCAGTTCTTC	CASSWTSGGHSYNEQFF
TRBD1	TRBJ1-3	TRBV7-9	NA	TGTGCCAGCAGGGAGGGACAGGGGCGGATATATTTT	CASREGQGRIYF
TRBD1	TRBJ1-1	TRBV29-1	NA	TGCAGCGTCCGAGGATCTCCAGACAGGGGGCTTACCGAAGCTTTCTTT	CSVRGSPDRGLTEAFF
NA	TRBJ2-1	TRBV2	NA	TGTGCCAGCAGTAGTCAGGGCTCCTACAATGAGCAGTTCTTC	CASSSQGSYNEQFF
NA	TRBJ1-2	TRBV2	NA	TGTGCCAGCAGTCAACTCCCACAGGGTTCTACTGGCTACACCTTC	CASSQLPQGSTGYTF
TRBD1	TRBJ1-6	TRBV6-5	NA	TGTGCCAGCAGTTATCAGGGGGCGATCTCTTCACCCCTCCACTTT	CASSYQGAISSPLHF
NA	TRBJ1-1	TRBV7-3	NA	TGTGCCAGCAGACTACGGGGTGGGACTGAAGCTTTCTTT	CASRLRGGTEAFF
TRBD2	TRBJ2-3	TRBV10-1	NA	TGCGCCAGCAGTGAGGGCGGGTTTACTAGCGGGCCAGATACGCAGTATTTT	CASSEGGFTSGPDTQYF